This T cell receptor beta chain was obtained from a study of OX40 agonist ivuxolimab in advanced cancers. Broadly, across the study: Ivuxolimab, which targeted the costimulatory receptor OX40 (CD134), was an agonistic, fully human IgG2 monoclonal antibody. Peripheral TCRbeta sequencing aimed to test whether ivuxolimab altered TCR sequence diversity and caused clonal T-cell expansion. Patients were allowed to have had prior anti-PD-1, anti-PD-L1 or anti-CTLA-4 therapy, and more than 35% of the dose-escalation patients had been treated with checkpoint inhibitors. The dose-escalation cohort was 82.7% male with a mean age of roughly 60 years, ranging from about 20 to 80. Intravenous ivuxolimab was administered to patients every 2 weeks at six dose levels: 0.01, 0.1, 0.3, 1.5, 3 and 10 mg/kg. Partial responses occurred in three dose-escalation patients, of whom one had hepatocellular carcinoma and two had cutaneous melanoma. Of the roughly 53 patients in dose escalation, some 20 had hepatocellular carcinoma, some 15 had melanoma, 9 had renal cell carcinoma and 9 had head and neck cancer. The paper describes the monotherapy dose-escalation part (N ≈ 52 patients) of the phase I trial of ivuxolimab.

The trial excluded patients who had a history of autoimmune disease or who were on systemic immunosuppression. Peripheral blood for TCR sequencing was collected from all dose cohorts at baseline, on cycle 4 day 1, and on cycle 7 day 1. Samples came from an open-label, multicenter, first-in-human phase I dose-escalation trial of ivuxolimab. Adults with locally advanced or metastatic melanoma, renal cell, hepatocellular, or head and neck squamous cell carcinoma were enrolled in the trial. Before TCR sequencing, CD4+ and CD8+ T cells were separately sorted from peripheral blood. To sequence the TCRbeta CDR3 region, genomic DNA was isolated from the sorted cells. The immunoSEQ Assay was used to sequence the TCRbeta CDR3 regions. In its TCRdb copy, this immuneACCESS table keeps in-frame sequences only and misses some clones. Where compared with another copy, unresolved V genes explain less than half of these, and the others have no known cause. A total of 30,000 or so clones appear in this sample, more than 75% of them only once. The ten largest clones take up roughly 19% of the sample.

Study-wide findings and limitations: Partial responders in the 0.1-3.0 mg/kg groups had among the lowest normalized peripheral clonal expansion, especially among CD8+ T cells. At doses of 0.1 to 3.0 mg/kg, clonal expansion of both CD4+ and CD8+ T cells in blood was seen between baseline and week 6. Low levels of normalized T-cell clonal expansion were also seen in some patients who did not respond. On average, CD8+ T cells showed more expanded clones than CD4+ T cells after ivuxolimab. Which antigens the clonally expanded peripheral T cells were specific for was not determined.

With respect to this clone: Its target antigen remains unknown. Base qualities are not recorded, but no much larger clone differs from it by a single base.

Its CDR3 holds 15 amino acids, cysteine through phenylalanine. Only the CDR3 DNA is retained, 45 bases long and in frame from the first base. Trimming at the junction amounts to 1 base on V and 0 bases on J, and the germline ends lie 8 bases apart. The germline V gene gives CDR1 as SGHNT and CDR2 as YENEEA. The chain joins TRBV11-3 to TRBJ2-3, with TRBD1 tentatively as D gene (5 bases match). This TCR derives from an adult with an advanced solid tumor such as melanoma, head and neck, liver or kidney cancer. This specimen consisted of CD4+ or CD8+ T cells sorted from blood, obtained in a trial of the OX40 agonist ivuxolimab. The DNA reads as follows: TGTGCCAGCAGCTTAGTGGCAGGGAGCACAGATACGCAGTATTTT. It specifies CASSLVAGSTDTQYF.